The clone carrying this T cell receptor (beta chain) was detected only a few times. The data were taken from a study of radiotherapy plus CTLA-4 blockade in lung cancer. The V gene end was trimmed by 8 bases and the J gene end by 3 bases; junction bases not matched to a gene: 0. The length of the CDR3 is 13 residues. Germline V lookup: CDR1 MNHEY, CDR2 SVGAGI. Only in-frame clones appear in the TCRdb table, and some are missing; sequencing was by immunoSEQ multiplex PCR. The sample records about 28,000 clones, about 80% being singletons. Chemo-refractory metastatic non-small-cell lung cancer patients received focal radiation with ipilimumab CTLA-4 blockade.

This receptor was identified in a human donor with non-small cell lung cancer that progressed on radiotherapy plus ipilimumab. The gene calls are TRBV6-5 and TRBJ2-1; 11 nucleotides agree with TRBD2. Here the sequenced sample was peripheral blood, taken from a patient treated with radiotherapy plus ipilimumab. CDR3 DNA: TGTGCCAGCGGGACTAGCGGCTACAATGAGCAGTTCTTC. Protein: CASGTSGYNEQFF.